A single sample gave rise to the 4 T cell receptor beta chains below, sequenced in a study of identical twins. TCRdb redid the calling of the 5' RACE reads with MiXCR, one entry per CDR3 protein. There are 400,000 to 600,000 distinct CDR3 sequences in the sample; about 20% occur only once, and about 0.48% lies in the top ten. Another study also made use of these data, one on yellow fever vaccine responses in identical twins.

Sequenced input: CD4+ T cells sorted from blood. The receptors stem from a woman younger than 35 in good health.

The chain employs TRBV5-1 and TRBJ2-5; TRBD2 matches at 9 bases. Germline CDR1 reads SGHRS; CDR2 reads YFSETQ. The CDR3 runs to 16 residues. Losses at the gene ends were 4 bases for V and 1 base for J; bases not matched to a gene: 8. The CDR3 DNA follows: TGCGCCAGCAGCACGGGGACTAGCACAACCCAAGAGACCCAGTACTTC. As protein: CASSTGTSTTQETQYF.

This chain links TRBV5-6 with TRBJ2-2; TRBD2 aligns across 9 bases. V gave up 1 base and J gave up 1 base; unmatched junction bases: 2. Germline V gives CDR1 SGHDT, CDR2 YYEEEE. The CDR3 is 16 amino acids. CDR3 nucleotide sequence: TGTGCCAGCAGCTTGCGACTAGCGGTGAACACCGGGGAGCTGTTTTTT. This sequence encodes CASSLRLAVNTGELFF.

In its sample, this clonotype was seen a few times. The genes are TRBV5-6 and TRBJ2-7; no reliable D call. Trimming stripped 3 bases from V and 3 bases from J, with 16 bases between. Germline V lookup: CDR1 SGHDT, CDR2 YYEEEE. The CDR3 sequence is 15 residues long. The DNA for the CDR3 is TGTGCCAGCAGCTCGTTGGTCGGTTACGGCTACGAGCAGTACGTC. The encoded protein is CASSSLVGYGYEQYV.

This clonotype was observed at least ten times. The chain is built from TRBV12-3 or TRBV12-4 and TRBJ1-2, with D possibly TRBD1 on 5 matching bases. The CDR3 spans 11 residues. Trimming took off 3 bases at V and 8 bases at J, with 7 bases between the two ends. CDR3 DNA: TGTGCCAGCAGTTTGGGGGGGGGCTACACCTTC. This encodes CASSLGGGYTF.